This T cell receptor beta chain was sequenced in a study of OX40 agonist ivuxolimab in advanced cancers. Study as a whole: The patients received ivuxolimab by intravenous route every 2 weeks at 0.01 to 10 mg/kg.

The CDR3 extends over 13 amino acids. Germline-derived CDR1 and CDR2 are SGHAT and FQDESV (reference sequence). Trimming cost V 4 bases and J 2 bases, with 6 bases left between them. Profiling relied on immunoSEQ multiplex PCR, and the TCRdb table lists in-frame clones only, not all of them. Here the sample spans approximately 91,000 clones, 87% being singletons. The V call is TRBV11-1, the J call TRBJ1-5, with D possibly TRBD1 on 6 matching bases. The sequences come from CD4+ or CD8+ T cells sorted from blood, collected in a trial of the OX40 agonist ivuxolimab. This receptor was obtained from an adult with an advanced solid tumor such as melanoma, head and neck, liver or kidney cancer. The CDR3 DNA reads as TGTGCCAGCAGCTACAGGGGCAATCAGCCCCAGCATTTT. Translation: CASSYRGNQPQHF.